The text below deals with one T cell receptor beta chain. The data derive from a study of cytomegalovirus exposure and HLA in healthy donors. Vbeta (60) and Jbeta (13) primers were used in the PCR. Using immunoSEQ multiplex PCR, the repertoire was profiled, and TCRdb retains in-frame clones only, with some absent. The data contain roughly 180,000 clones, about three quarters of them seen just once; the ten biggest clones take up 0.75% to 0.8%. CDR1 and CDR2 (germline): SGHTA, FQGNSA. The V segment lost 5 bases and the J segment 5 bases; nucleotides outside the gene matches: 6. This CDR3 region has 15 residues.

The chain recombines TRBV7-2 with TRBJ1-4, with 9 bases lining up with TRBD1. The sequencing sample was made of PBMCs. The sequence came from a female donor in good health and CMV-seronegative. The CDR3, as DNA: TGTGCCAGCAGCCCGGGACAGGGAAGAAATGAAAAACTGTTTTTT. This encodes CASSPGQGRNEKLFF.